This T cell receptor (beta chain) was identified during a study of neurological immune-mediated disorders. Study results and caveats: No sharing of CDR3 amino acid sequences was observed among expanded clones across subjects, suggesting private repertoires in all groups.

The germline V gene encodes CDR1 SGHTA and CDR2 FQGTGA. V was pared by 5 bases and J by 0 bases, with 8 bases between. The CDR3 is 15 residues long. This clonotype was recorded at least ten times. Its antigen is unknown. 5'RACE with 10-nucleotide random UMIs generated the cDNA. TCRdb passed the 5' RACE reads through MiXCR, listing each CDR3 protein once. The repertoire holds 40,000 or so distinct CDR3 sequences, with less than 8.5% as singletons. The source of this sequence is a woman aged 40 to 49 in good health. The chain employs TRBV7-3 and TRBJ2-6; no definite D call. The source material was PBMCs. CDR3 in DNA: TGTGCCAGCAGCCCGACGATCTCTGGGGCCAACGTCCTGACTTTC. It encodes CASSPTISGANVLTF.